These 16 T cell receptor beta chains share one sample of origin, sequenced in a study of blood T cell repertoires in COVID-19. Generated by immunoSEQ multiplex PCR, the TCRdb table keeps only in-frame clones and is missing some. Seen here are roughly 130,000 clones, around nine tenths observed once, and the top ten hold around 3.6%. The material sequenced was peripheral blood. These receptors were collected from a man between 45 and 60 years old with active COVID-19.

The chain couples TRBV29-1 to TRBJ1-4; a possible D gene is TRBD1 (6 bases). The CDR3 runs to 13 residues. Germline values: CDR1 SQVTM, CDR2 ANQGSEA. The V end was cut by 6 bases, the J end by 1 base, with 9 bases between. CDR3: CSVVQGTNEKLFF. CDR3 bases: TGCAGCGTAGTACAGGGAACTAATGAAAAACTGTTTTTT.

This clone was found once. J is TRBJ1-3 and V is TRBV7-8; possible D gene TRBD1, 5 bases. Looked up from germline, CDR1 is SGHVS and CDR2 is FQNEAQ. There are 14 residues in the CDR3. The V end lost 5 bases, the J end lost 4 bases, and 12 bases lay between the germline ends. CDR3 DNA: TGTGCCAGCAGCCCGACAGTCAACGGAAACACCATATATTTT. Its translation: CASSPTVNGNTIYF.

The chain uses TRBV19 and TRBJ1-5; D is uncertain. Germline V gives CDR1 LNHDA, CDR2 SQIVND (reference sequence). Trimming removed 4 bases at V and 5 bases at J, with 6 bases between. This CDR3 is 12 amino acids long. The CDR3 DNA is TGTGCCAGTAGTACTTCTGATCAGCCCCAGCATTTT. Protein: CASSTSDQPQHF.

The chain carries TRBV18 and TRBJ1-2; TRBD1 aligns across 9 bases. CDR1 and CDR2 from the germline V gene are KGHSH and LQKENI. The CDR3 covers 14 residues. The V segment lost 4 bases and the J segment 7 bases; nucleotides outside the gene matches: 7. The CDR3, as DNA: TGTGCCAGCTCACGGGACAGGGACTCCGGTGGCTACACCTTC. Translated, it gives CASSRDRDSGGYTF.

The V call is TRBV7-2, the J call TRBJ2-5; 8 bases fit TRBD2. The CDR3 consists of 12 residues. V gave up 10 bases and J gave up 5 bases; unmatched junction bases: 6. Per germline, CDR1 SGHTA and CDR2 FQGNSA. CDR3 nucleotides: TGTGCCACCGGGACTAGGAGCGAGACCCAGTACTTC. This translates into CATGTRSETQYF.

The gene calls are TRBV6-5 and TRBJ1-5; 7 bases map to TRBD1. V was clipped by 7 bases and J by 0 bases; unmatched bases: 6. The CDR3 is made up of 15 amino acids. Germline CDR1 and CDR2: MNHEY and SVGAGI. The DNA of the CDR3 is TGTGCCAGCAAGAGGGGGCCGTATAGCAATCAGCCCCAGCATTTT. It translates to CASKRGPYSNQPQHF.

The chain uses TRBV2 and TRBJ2-1, with 11 bases lining up with TRBD2. With V trimmed by 4 bases and J by 7 bases, 12 bases remained unmatched. CDR1 and CDR2 from the germline V gene are SNHLY and FYNNEI. The CDR3 sequence is 17 residues long. The CDR3: CASSAYVAGTSGNEQFF. CDR3 sequence (DNA): TGTGCCAGCAGTGCATATGTTGCCGGGACTAGCGGTAATGAGCAGTTCTTC.

J is TRBJ2-2 and V is TRBV5-6; 9 nucleotides match TRBD2. The CDR3 consists of 15 residues. The V and J ends lost 3 bases and 7 bases, in that order; junction bases with no gene match: 7. The germline V gene encodes CDR1 SGHDT and CDR2 YYEEEE. Here the CDR3 DNA reads TGTGCCAGCAGCTGGGGGGGACTAGCTGGCGGGGAGCTGTTTTTT. It specifies CASSWGGLAGGELFF.

V is TRBV30 and J is TRBJ1-6; 9 nucleotides line up with TRBD1. This CDR3 is 15 amino acids long. Germline values: CDR1 GTSNPN, CDR2 SVGIG (reference sequence). J was trimmed by 0 bases and V by 6 bases; bases with no gene match: 3. The CDR3 nucleotides read TGTGCCTGCACGACAGGGGGCTCCTATAATTCACCCCTCCACTTT. Amino acid sequence: CACTTGGSYNSPLHF. Full variable domain (remainder filled in from reference TRBV30 and TRBJ1-6): SQTIHQWPATLVQPVGSPLSLECTVEGTSNPNLYWYRQAAGRGLQLLFYSVGIGQISSEVPQNLSASRPQDRQFILSSKKLLLSDSGFYLCACTTGGSYNSPLHFGNGTRLTVT.

The chain links TRBV25-1 to TRBJ1-2; 12 bases agree with TRBD1. With 3 bases clipped from V and 5 bases from J, the junction kept 7 bases outside the gene matches. The CDR3 has 16 amino acids. The germline gives CDR1 MGHDK, CDR2 SYGVNS. The CDR3 DNA sequence: TGTGCCAGCAGTGAGCTCGGGACAGGGGGCAATTATGGCTACACCTTC. It specifies CASSELGTGGNYGYTF.

The V gene is TRBV5-6, the J gene TRBJ1-3; possibly TRBD1 for D (6 bases). Germline assignment: CDR1 SGHDT and CDR2 YYEEEE. V lost 1 base and J 0 bases, leaving 20 bases between the germline ends. This CDR3 spans 19 amino acids. As DNA, the CDR3 is TGTGCCAGCAGCTTGAAAAATATCGGCAGGGGATTCTCTGGAAACACCATATATTTT. This encodes CASSLKNIGRGFSGNTIYF. Variable domain in full (rest from reference TRBV5-6 and TRBJ1-3): DAGVTQSPTHLIKTRGQQVTLRCSPKSGHDTVSWYQQALGQGPQFIFQYYEEEERQRGNFPDRFSGHQFPNYSSELNVNALLLGDSALYLCASSLKNIGRGFSGNTIYFGEGSWLTVV.

The chain couples TRBV9 to TRBJ2-2; TRBD2 matches 9 bases. Germline CDR1 and CDR2: SGDLS and YYNGEE. V was clipped by 0 bases and J by 6 bases; unmatched bases: 3. The CDR3 covers 15 residues. CDR3: CASSVEGLASGELFF. Written as DNA, the CDR3 is TGTGCCAGCAGCGTAGAAGGACTAGCGTCCGGGGAGCTGTTTTTT.

This clone was counted once. The chain uses TRBV5-5 and TRBJ1-1, with 7 positions matching TRBD1. Germline values: CDR1 SGHKS, CDR2 YYEKEE (reference sequence). Trimming took 3 bases from V and 0 from J; bases not matched to a gene: 5. The CDR3 length is 15 residues. CDR3 residues: CASSWGQSMNTEAFF. CDR3 nucleotide sequence: TGTGCCAGCAGCTGGGGACAGAGCATGAACACTGAAGCTTTCTTT.

The chain combines TRBV9 with TRBJ1-3; TRBD1 matches at 12 bases. This CDR3 region has 16 residues. The junction had 3 bases not matched to a gene; V was cut back by 2 bases and J by 3 bases. CDR1 and CDR2 (germline): SGDLS, YYNGEE. The CDR3 sequence is CASSVGTGGSGNTIYF. The DNA of the CDR3 is TGTGCCAGCAGCGTCGGGACAGGGGGCAGTGGAAACACCATATATTTT.

The chain carries TRBV2 and TRBJ1-2; 7 nucleotides match TRBD1. The junction had 12 bases not matched to a gene; V was cut back by 6 bases and J by 5 bases. The V gene's germline CDR1 is SNHLY and CDR2 FYNNEI. The CDR3 is 15 residues long. As DNA, the CDR3 is TGTGCCAGCAGGGAAACGGGACAGCGCAGTTATGGCTACACCTTC. Translation gives CASRETGQRSYGYTF.

The chain links TRBV11-2 to TRBJ2-2, with TRBD2 matching 7 bases. The CDR3 contains 15 residues. Germline CDR1 is SGHAT and CDR2 is FQNNGV. V lost 8 bases, J lost 5 bases, and 11 bases stayed unmatched. CDR3 nucleotides: TGTGCCAGCGAATTGGGCGGGAGTAATACCGGGGAGCTGTTTTTT. Its protein is CASELGGSNTGELFF.